Listed below are T cell receptor beta chains from one sample, sequenced in a study of T cell responses to AZD1222 COVID-19 vaccine. Here immunoSEQ multiplex PCR was the method, and the copy in TCRdb shows in-frame clones only, minus some. The table includes tens of thousands of clones, 85% to 90% detected once. Sequenced material: peripheral blood, taken 28 days after the second AZD1222 dose. The receptors were gathered from an adult who received the AZD1222 COVID-19 vaccine. CDR3s include the opening cysteine and the closing phenylalanine or tryptophan. A D gene is named only where the DNA matches it firmly. Some rows mark clone size as missing; the rest say once, few, many or name a class of expanded clone.

CASSPATASVLNGDTQYF TGTGCCAGCAGCCCGGCTACAGCTAGCGTTCTAAATGGAGATACGCAGTATTTT - - TRBJ2-3 TRBV7-9
CASIVAGTQYF TGTGCCAGCATTGTAGCGGGGACGCAGTATTTT TRBD2 - TRBJ2-3 TRBV6-6
CASSTSGTGGYSNQPQHF TGTGCCAGCAGCACCTCCGGGACAGGGGGGTATAGCAATCAGCCCCAGCATTTT - - TRBJ1-5 TRBV21-1
CASSLLTSVNYEQYF TGCGCCAGCAGCTTGCTGACTAGCGTGAACTACGAGCAGTACTTC TRBD2 few TRBJ2-7 TRBV5-1
CASSLANEQFF TGTGCCAGCAGCCTAGCAAATGAGCAGTTCTTC - - TRBJ2-1 TRBV11-2
CASSLVVDSPLHF TGTGCCAGCAGCTTAGTGGTGGATTCACCCCTCCACTTT - - TRBJ1-6 TRBV7-8
CASTRRGAELFF TGTGCCAGCACTAGAAGAGGGGCCGAACTGTTTTTT - - TRBJ1-4 TRBV25-1
CASSLGGVQPQHF TGTGCCAGCAGTTTAGGGGGTGTCCAGCCCCAGCATTTT - - TRBJ1-5 TRBV27
CASSVELGAGAHTGELFF TGTGCCAGCAGCGTAGAACTCGGAGCGGGAGCGCACACCGGGGAGCTGTTTTTT TRBD2 - TRBJ2-2 TRBV9
CASSLGPGTNYGYTF TGTGCCAGCAGCCTGGGGCCAGGGACCAACTATGGCTACACCTTC - - TRBJ1-2 TRBV7-9
CASSGRFLSGNTIYF TGCGCCAGCAGCGGGCGGTTCCTCTCTGGAAACACCATATATTTT - - TRBJ1-3 TRBV4-1
CASSVFSGRPGSYEQYF TGTGCCAGCAGCGTTTTTAGCGGGAGGCCAGGCTCCTACGAGCAGTACTTC TRBD2 - TRBJ2-7 TRBV9
CASSQDRIQGDVEAFF TGCGCCAGCAGCCAAGATAGAATACAGGGGGATGTTGAAGCTTTCTTT TRBD1 - TRBJ1-1 TRBV4-1
CASSQGLTGGWDTF TGTGCCAGCAGCCAAGGACTGACAGGGGGCTGGGACACCTTC TRBD1 - TRBJ1-2 TRBV3-1/TRBV3-2
CAWSSTGDNGYTF TGTGCCTGGAGTTCGACAGGGGATAATGGCTACACCTTC TRBD1 - TRBJ1-2 TRBV30
CASSTTRPGELFF TGTGCCAGCAGCACGACTAGACCCGGGGAGCTGTTTTTT - - TRBJ2-2 TRBV21-1
CASSQDRTVSPLHF TGCGCCAGCAGCCAAGACCGGACGGTTTCACCCCTCCACTTT - - TRBJ1-6 TRBV4-1
CASRSGTPMYYGYTF TGTGCCAGCAGATCCGGGACACCGATGTACTATGGCTACACCTTC - - TRBJ1-2 TRBV5-6
CSASGVSGRPYNEQFF TGCAGTGCTAGTGGGGTCAGCGGGAGACCCTACAATGAGCAGTTCTTC TRBD2 - TRBJ2-1 TRBV20-1
CASSPRSTGAGRTQHF TGTGCCAGCAGCCCTAGGTCCACAGGGGCAGGCAGGACCCAGCATTTT TRBD1 few TRBJ1-5 TRBV28